The following is a T cell receptor (beta chain) sequence with its context. The data are from a study of blood T cell repertoires in COVID-19. Whole-study context: The samples span acute and convalescent COVID-19 from the United States, Italy and Spain. T cells, B-cell-depleted T cells, or PBMCs provided the cDNA or gDNA that served as material.

Original analysis: Estimation of nucleated cell counts was performed using reference gene primer amplification. Data came from immunoSEQ multiplex PCR; TCRdb stores just in-frame clones and leaves some out. V and J calls and clone size are copied from that table; D and trimming were computed from the DNA. Here the sample spans about 160,000 clones, about 83% being singletons. Deletions cut 1 base from V and 7 bases from J, with 10 bases between. From germline, CDR1 is MGHRA and CDR2 YSYEKL. The CDR3 contains 14 residues. V usage is TRBV4-1 and J usage is TRBJ1-4; no clear D gene. The sequence came from a man aged 70 or older who had recovered from COVID-19. The specimen was peripheral blood. Written as DNA, the CDR3 is TGCGCCAGCAGCCAAGTCGCGGGGTTTGAAAAACTGTTTTTT. Its translation: CASSQVAGFEKLFF.